Sequencing of this T cell receptor (beta chain) was carried out in a study of shared clonotypes between healthy human individuals. Per the authors' pipeline: Filtering differed, since immunoSEQ gave only junction sequences and no quality scores. Libraries were prepared by immunoSEQ multiplex PCR; TCRdb keeps only in-frame clonotypes and omits some of them. That table is the source of V, J and clone size, and D and trimming were worked out from the DNA. The sample shows around 2,000,000 clones, roughly 95% of them seen only once. The naive CD8 population came from CD45RO-negative cells selected for CCR7, without terminally differentiated effector memory CD45RA+ cells. Study results and limitations: Researchers sampled blood only, noting tissue repertoires likely differ. Rarefaction showed that sequencing of sorted subsets was incomplete (despite large depth). The genetic and exposure-history diversity represented was limited by few donors.

V was clipped by 4 bases and J by 7 bases, with 26 bases between them. The germline V gene has CDR1 MGHRA and CDR2 YSYEKL. The CDR3 loop spans 17 amino acids. This clone is a singleton in its sample. Its antigen is currently unknown. The sample was naive CD8+ T cells sorted from blood. The clonotype originates from a man younger than 30 in good health. V gene TRBV4-1 combines with J gene TRBJ2-7; maybe TRBD2 (6 bases). The CDR3 region is CASSPPFLTGVGFEQYF. CDR3 nucleotide sequence: TGCGCCAGCAGCCCTCCCTTTCTTACGGGGGTGGGGTTTGAGCAGTACTTC.